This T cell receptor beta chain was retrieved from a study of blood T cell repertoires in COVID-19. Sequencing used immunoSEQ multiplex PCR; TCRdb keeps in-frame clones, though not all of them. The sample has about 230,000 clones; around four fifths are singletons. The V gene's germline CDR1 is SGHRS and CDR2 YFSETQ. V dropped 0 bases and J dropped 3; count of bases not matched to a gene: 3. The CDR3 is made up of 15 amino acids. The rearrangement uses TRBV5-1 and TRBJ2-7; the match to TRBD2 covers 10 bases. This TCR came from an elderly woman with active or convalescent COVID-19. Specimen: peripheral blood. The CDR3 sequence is CASSLALAGDYEQYF. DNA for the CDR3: TGCGCCAGCAGCTTGGCCCTAGCGGGAGACTACGAGCAGTACTTC. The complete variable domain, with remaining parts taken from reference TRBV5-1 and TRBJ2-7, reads KAGVTQTPRYLIKTRGQQVTLSCSPISGHRSVSWYQQTPGQGLQFLFEYFSETQRNKGNFPGRFSGRQFSNSRSEMNVSTLELGDSALYLCASSLALAGDYEQYFGPGTRLTVT.